This T cell receptor beta chain originates from a study of blood T cell repertoires in COVID-19 (dated by TCRdb to the early 2020s). Concerning the study at large: Samples from collaborators originated in the United States, Italy and Spain and spanned both the acute and convalescent phases of COVID-19. The samples were drawn from the first 160 participants of the ongoing ImmuneRACE study and from 1,254 subjects provided by 6 global collaborators. Where available, HLA class I and class II types were taken from metadata supplied by the sample provider and were not determined by assay-based typing. The prospective study material was composed of cDNA or gDNA derived from T cells, B-cell-depleted T cells, or PBMCs. Nearly every sample came with metadata listing a de-identified subject ID, COVID-19 status, age in years and sex. The repertoires were released in a freely available public database meant as a resource for research on the immune response to SARS-CoV-2. Deeply sampled blood TCRbeta repertoires from subjects exposed to, actively infected with, or recovered from COVID-19 were included in the dataset.

The immunoSEQ Assay, a bias-controlled multiplex PCR, was used to amplify TCRbeta CDR3 regions from genomic DNA. The source study handled its data this way. Within the assay, amplification of reference gene primers was used to estimate how many nucleated cells each sample contained. To quantify the absolute abundance of each unique TCRbeta CDR3 rearrangement, sequence reads were collapsed and filtered. For each sample, productive Simpson clonality was calculated as the square root of Simpson's diversity index across productive rearrangements. TCRdb obtained this table from immuneACCESS and retained in-frame rearrangements with V and J assigned. These tables miss some clones; where compared with another copy, unresolved V genes account for less than half of the shortfall, and the remainder is unexplained. That table gives V, J and clone size, and the DNA gave D and trimming. Here the sample has approximately 200,000 clones; roughly 84% occur a single time. Over 2.5% of the sample comes from the top ten.

A second Seattle source provided samples from volunteer blood donors who had recovered from COVID-19. Each collaborating institution followed its own protocols to collect whole blood in K2EDTA tubes. For TCRbeta analysis, collaborators shipped samples as frozen whole blood, isolated PBMCs, or DNA extracted from either of those sample types. Beyond this particular receptor, the publication reports: The quantity of clinical and demographic metadata differed by source and by participant and was supplied without curation.

As concerns this clone: The specificity of this receptor is unknown. Per-base qualities were not stored, and no clone one base away is much larger.

This clonotype was obtained from a man aged 50-60 years who had recovered from COVID-19. The sequencing input was peripheral blood.

The CDR3: CASSPAGGYQPQHF. The DNA sequence is given as TGTGCCAGCTCACCGGCTGGGGGGTATCAGCCCCAGCATTTT. The rearranged chain carries TRBV18 and TRBJ1-5, with TRBD1 perhaps the D gene, on 5 matching bases. Trimming costs V 3 bases and J 5 bases, and their ends lie 11 bases apart. The CDR3 measures 14 amino acids from cysteine to phenylalanine. Of the read, only the CDR3 DNA is kept; its 42 bases are in frame from base 1. The germline V gene sets CDR1 to KGHSH and CDR2 to LQKENI.